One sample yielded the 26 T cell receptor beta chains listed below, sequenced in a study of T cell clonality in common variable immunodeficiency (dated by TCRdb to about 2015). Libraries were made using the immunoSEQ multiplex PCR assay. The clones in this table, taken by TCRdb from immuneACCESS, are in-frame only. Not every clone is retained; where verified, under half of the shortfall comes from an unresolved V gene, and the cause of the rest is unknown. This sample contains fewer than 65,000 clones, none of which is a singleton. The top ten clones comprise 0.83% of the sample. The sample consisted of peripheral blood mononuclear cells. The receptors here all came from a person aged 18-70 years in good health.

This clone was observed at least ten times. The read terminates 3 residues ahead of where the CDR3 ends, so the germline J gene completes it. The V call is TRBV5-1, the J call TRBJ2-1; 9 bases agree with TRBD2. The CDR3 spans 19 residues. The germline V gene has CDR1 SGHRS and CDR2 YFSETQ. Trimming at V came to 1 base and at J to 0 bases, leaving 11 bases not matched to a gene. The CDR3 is CASSLNMASGAISYNEQFF. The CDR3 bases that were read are TGCGCCAGCAGCTTGAACATGGCTAGCGGGGCTATCTCCTACAATGAG.

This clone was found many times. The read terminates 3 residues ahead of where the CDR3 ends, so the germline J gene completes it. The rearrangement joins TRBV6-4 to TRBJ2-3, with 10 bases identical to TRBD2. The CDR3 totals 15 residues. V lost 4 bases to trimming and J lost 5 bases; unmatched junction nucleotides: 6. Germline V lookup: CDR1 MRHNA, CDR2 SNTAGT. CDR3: CASSALAGGGDTQYF. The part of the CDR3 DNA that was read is TGTGCCAGCAGTGCCTTAGCGGGGGGCGGAGATACG.

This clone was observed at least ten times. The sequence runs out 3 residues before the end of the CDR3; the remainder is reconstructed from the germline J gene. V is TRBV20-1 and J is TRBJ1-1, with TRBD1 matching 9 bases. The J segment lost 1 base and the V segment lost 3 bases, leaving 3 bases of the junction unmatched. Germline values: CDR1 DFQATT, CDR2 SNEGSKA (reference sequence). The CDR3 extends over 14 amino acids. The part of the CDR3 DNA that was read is TGCAGTGCTAGGGTGGGACAGGGGAACACTGAA. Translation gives CSARVGQGNTE. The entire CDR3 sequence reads CSARVGQGNTEAFF.

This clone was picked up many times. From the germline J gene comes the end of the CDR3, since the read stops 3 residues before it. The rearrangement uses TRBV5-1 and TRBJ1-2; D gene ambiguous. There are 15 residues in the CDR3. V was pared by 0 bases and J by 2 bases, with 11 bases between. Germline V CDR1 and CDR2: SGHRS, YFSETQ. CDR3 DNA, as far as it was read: TGCGCCAGCAGCTTGGATTTCGGGGAAAACTATGGC. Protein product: CASSLDFGENYG. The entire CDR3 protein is CASSLDFGENYGYTF.

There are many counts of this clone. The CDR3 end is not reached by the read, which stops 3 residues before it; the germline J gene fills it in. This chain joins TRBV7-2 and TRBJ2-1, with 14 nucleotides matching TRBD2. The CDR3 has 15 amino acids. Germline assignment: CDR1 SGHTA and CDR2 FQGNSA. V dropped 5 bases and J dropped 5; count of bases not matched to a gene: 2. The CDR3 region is CASSVTSGGDNEQFF. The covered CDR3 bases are TGTGCCAGCAGCGTGACTAGCGGGGGGGACAATGAG.

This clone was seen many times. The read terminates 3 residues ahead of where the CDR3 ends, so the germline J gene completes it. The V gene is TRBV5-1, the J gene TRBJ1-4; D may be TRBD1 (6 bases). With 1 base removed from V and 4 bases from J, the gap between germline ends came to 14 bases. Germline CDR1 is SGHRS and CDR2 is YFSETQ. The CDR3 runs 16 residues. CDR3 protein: CASSLQGRGDNEKLFF. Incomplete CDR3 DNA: TGCGCCAGCAGCTTGCAGGGGCGCGGAGATAATGAAAAA.

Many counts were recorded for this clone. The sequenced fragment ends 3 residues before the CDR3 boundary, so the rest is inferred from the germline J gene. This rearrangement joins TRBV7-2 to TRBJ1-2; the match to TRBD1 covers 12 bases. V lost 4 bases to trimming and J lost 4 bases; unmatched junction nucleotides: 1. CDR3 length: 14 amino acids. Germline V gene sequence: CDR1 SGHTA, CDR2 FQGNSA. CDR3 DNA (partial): TGTGCCAGCAGCTCGGGACAGGGGGCCTATGGC. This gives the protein CASSSGQGAYG. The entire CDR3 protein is CASSSGQGAYGYTF.

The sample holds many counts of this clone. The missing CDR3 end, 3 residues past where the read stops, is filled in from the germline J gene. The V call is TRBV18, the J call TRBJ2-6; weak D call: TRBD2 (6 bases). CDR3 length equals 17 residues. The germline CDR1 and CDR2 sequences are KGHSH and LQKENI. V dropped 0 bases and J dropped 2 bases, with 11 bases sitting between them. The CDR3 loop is CASSPPVGGPGANVLTF. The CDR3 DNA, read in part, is TGTGCCAGCTCACCACCAGTCGGAGGGCCTGGGGCCAACGTC.

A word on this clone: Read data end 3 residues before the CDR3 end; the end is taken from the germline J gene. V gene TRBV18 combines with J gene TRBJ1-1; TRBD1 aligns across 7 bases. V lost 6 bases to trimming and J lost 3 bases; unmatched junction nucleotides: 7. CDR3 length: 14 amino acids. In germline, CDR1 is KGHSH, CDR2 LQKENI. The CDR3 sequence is CASSPTGLDTEAFF. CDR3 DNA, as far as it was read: TGTGCCAGCTCGCCGACAGGGCTGGACACTGAA.

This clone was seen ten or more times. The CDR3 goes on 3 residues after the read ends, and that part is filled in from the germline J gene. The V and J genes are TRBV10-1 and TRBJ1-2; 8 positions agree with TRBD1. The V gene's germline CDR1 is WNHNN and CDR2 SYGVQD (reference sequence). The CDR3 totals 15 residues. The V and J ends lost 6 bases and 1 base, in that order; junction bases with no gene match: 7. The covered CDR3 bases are TGCGCCAGCAGGAGGGGGACAGGCCTTAACTATGGC. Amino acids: CASRRGTGLNYG. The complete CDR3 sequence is CASRRGTGLNYGYTF.

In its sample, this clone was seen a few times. The CDR3 DNA, read in part, is TGTGCCAGTAGTGGGAGGGGCCTACAAGAGACG. This encodes CASSGRGLQET. The CDR3 in its entirety is CASSGRGLQETQYF. This chain connects TRBV19 to TRBJ2-3, with 7 bases lining up with TRBD2. The missing CDR3 end, 3 residues past where the read stops, is filled in from the germline J gene. The CDR3 extends over 14 amino acids. Germline V gene lookup returns CDR1 LNHDA and CDR2 SQIVND (reference sequence).

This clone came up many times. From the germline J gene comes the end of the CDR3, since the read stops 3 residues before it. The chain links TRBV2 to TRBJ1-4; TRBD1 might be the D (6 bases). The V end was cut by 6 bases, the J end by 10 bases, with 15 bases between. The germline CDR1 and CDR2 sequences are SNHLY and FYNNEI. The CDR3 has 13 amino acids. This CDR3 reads CASSSGEEGKLFF. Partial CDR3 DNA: TGTGCCAGCAGCTCAGGGGAAGAGGGAAAA.

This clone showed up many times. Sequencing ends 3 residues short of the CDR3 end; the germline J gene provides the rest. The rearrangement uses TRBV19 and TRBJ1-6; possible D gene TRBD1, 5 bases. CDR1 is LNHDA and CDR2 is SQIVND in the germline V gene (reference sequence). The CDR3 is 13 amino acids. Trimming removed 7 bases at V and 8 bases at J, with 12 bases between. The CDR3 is CASTRGSYSPLHF. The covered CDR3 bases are TGTGCCAGTACTAGGGGAAGTTATTCACCC.

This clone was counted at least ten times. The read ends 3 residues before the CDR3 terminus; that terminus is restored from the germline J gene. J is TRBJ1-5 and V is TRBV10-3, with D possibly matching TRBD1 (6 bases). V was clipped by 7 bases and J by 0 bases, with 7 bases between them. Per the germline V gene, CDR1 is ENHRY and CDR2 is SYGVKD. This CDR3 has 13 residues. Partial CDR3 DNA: TGTGCCATCACAGGGGATAGCAATCAGCCC. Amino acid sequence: CAITGDSNQP. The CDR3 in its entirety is CAITGDSNQPQHF.

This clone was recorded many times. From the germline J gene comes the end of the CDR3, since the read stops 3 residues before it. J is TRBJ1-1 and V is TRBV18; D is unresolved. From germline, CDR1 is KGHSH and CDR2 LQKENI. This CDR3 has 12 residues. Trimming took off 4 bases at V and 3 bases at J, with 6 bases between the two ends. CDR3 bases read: TGTGCCAGCTCACTTAGGGACACTGAA. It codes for CASSLRDTE. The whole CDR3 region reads CASSLRDTEAFF.

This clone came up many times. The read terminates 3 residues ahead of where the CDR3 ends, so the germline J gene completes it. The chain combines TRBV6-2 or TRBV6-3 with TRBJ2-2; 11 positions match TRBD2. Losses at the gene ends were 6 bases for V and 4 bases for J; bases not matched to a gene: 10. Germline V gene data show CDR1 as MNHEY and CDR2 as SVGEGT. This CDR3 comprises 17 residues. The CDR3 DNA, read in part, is TGTGCCAGCAGCCATAGGACTAGCGGGTTGAGCACCGGGGAG. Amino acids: CASSHRTSGLSTGE. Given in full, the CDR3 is CASSHRTSGLSTGELFF.

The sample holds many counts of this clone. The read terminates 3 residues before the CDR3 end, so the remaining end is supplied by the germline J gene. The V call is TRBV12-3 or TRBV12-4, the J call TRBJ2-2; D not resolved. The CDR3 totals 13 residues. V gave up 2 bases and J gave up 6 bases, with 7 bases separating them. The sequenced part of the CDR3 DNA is TGTGCCAGCAGTTTACAGGTAGCCGGGGAG. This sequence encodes CASSLQVAGE. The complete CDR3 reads CASSLQVAGELFF.

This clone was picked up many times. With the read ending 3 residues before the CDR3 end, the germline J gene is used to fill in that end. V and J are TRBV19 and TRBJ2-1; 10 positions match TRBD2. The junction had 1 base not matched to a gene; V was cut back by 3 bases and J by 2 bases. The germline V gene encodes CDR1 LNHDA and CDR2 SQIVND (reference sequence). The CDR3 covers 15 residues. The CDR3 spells CASSISGGTYNEQFF. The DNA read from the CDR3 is TGTGCCAGTAGTATTAGCGGGGGGACCTACAATGAG.

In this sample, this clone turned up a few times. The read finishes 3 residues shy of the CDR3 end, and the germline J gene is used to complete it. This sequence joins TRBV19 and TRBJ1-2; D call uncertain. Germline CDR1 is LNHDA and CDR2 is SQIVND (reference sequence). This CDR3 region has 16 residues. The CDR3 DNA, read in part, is TGTGCCAGTAGTATCGGACTCCCCGGCTCCTCCAATGAC. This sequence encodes CASSIGLPGSSND. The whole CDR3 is CASSIGLPGSSNDYTF.

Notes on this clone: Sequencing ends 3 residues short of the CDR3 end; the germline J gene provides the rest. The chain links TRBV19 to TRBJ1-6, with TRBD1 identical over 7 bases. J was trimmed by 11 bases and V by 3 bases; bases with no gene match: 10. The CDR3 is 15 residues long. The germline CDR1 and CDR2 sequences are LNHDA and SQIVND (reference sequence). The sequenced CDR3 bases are TGTGCCAGTAGTATCGCAGGGGGTCGAATGGCACCC. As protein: CASSIAGGRMAP. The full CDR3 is CASSIAGGRMAPLHF. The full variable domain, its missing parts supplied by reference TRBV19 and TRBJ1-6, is DGGITQSPKYLFRKEGQNVTLSCEQNLNHDAMYWYRQDPGQGLRLIYYSQIVNDFQKGDIAEGYSVSREKKESFPLTVTSAQKNPTAFYLCASSIAGGRMAPLHFGNGTRLTVT.

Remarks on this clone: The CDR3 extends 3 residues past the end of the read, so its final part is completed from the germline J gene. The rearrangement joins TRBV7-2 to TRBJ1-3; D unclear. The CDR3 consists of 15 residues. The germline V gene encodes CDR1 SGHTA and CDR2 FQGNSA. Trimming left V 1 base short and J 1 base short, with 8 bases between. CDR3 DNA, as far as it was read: TGTGCCAGCAGCTTAGTGGCGGAGTCTGGAAACACC. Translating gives CASSLVAESGNT. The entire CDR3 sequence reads CASSLVAESGNTIYF.

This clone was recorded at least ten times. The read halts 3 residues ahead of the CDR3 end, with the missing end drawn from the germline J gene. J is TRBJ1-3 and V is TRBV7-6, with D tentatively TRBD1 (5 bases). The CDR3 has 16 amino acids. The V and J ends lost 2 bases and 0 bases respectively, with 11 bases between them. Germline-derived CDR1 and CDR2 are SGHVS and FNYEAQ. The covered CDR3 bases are TGTGCCAGCAGCTTAACCCCAGGGCTCTCTGGAAACACC. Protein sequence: CASSLTPGLSGNT. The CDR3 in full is CASSLTPGLSGNTIYF.

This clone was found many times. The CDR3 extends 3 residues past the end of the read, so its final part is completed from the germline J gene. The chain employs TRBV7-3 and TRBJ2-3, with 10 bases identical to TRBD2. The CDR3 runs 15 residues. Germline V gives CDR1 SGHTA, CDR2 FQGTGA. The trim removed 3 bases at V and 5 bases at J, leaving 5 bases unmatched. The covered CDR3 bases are TGTGCCAGCAGCTTGAGCGGGAGGGCTGGAGATACG. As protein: CASSLSGRAGDT. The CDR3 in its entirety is CASSLSGRAGDTQYF.

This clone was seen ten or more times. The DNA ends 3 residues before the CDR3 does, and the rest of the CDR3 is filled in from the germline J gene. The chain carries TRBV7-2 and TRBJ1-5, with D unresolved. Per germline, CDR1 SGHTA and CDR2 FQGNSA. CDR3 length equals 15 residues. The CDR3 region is CASSFNSPRREPQHF. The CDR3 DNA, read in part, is TGTGCCAGCAGCTTTAACAGTCCCCGGCGAGAACCC.

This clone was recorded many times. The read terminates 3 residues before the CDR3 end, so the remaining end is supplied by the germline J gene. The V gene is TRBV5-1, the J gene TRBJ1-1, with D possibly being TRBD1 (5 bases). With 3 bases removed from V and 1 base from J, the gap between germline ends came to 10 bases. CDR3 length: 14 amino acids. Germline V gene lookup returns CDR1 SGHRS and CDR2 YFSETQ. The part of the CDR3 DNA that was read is TGCGCCAGCAGCTCGGACACTTCGAACACTGAA. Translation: CASSSDTSNTE. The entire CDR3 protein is CASSSDTSNTEAFF.

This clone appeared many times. This CDR3 is CASSGTWTQEHGYTF. CDR3 DNA, as far as it was read: TGTGCCAGCAGCGGAACTTGGACACAGGAGCATGGC. The rearrangement joins TRBV5-5 to TRBJ1-2, with D possibly TRBD1 on 5 matching bases. The read is 3 residues too short to cover the CDR3 end, so that end is filled in from the germline J gene. Germline assignment: CDR1 SGHKS and CDR2 YYEKEE (reference sequence). This CDR3 region has 15 residues. Trimming removed 4 bases at V and 6 bases at J, with 19 bases between.